This TCR beta chain was found in a study of blood T cell repertoires in COVID-19 (dated by TCRdb to the early 2020s). Background for the entire study: Collaborator samples came from the United States, Italy and Spain and covered acute and convalescent phases of COVID-19. The material from the prospective study consisted of cDNA or gDNA derived from T cells, B-cell-depleted T cells, or PBMCs. Subjects who had been exposed to COVID-19, were actively infected with it, or had recovered from it provided the deeply sampled blood TCRbeta repertoires that made up the dataset. The repertoires were made available in a free public database intended to serve as a resource for research on the immune response to SARS-CoV-2. Samples came from the ongoing ImmuneRACE study (first 160 participants) plus 1,254 subjects from 6 global collaborators. Sample metadata almost always included a de-identified subject ID, COVID-19 status, age in years and sex. HLA class I and class II types, where available, came from metadata supplied by the sample provider rather than from assay-based typing.

TCRbeta CDR3 regions were amplified from genomic DNA by means of the immunoSEQ Assay, a bias-controlled multiplex PCR. Per the authors' processing: Within the assay, amplification of reference gene primers was used to estimate how many nucleated cells each sample contained. To quantify the absolute abundance of each unique TCRbeta CDR3 rearrangement, sequence reads were collapsed and filtered. For each sample, productive Simpson clonality was calculated as the square root of Simpson's diversity index over productive rearrangements. The immuneACCESS repertoire file appears here via TCRdb, limited to in-frame rearrangements. These files lack a portion of the clones; in checked studies, under half of the deficit traces to unresolved V genes, and the cause of the others is not known. Clone size and V and J calls were adopted from that table, with D and trimming inferred from the DNA. This sample lists around 300,000 clones; roughly 85% were detected once. Roughly 15% of the sample goes to the ten largest clones.

Including cysteine and phenylalanine, the CDR3 has 15 amino acids. CDR3 DNA is the only sequence kept; it has 45 bases, read in frame from the first base. The germline V gene provides CDR1 MNHEY and CDR2 SVGAGI. After removal of 5 bases from V and 6 bases from J, the junction retains 10 bases not matched to a gene. This clone was seen a few times. It lacks a known antigen. Qualities for individual bases were not recorded, and no much larger clone is one base off. Study-level results and caveats: How much clinical and demographic metadata was included differed by source and by participant, and the metadata was provided uncurated.

The collaborating institutions used their own protocols to collect whole blood in K2EDTA tubes. For TCRbeta analysis, collaborators shipped samples in one of three forms: frozen whole blood, isolated PBMCs, or DNA extracted from either of those sample types. Sequences were obtained from peripheral blood. The receptor chain draws on TRBV6-5 and TRBJ2-3; 8 nucleotides in the junction match TRBD1. This TCR was sampled from a human donor in a cohort sampled during active COVID-19. For the CDR3, the sequence is CASSLGQGIVDTQYF. The nucleotide sequence is given as TGTGCCAGCAGTCTAGGACAGGGCATTGTGGATACGCAGTATTTT.